The entry below gives a single T cell receptor beta chain sequence along with its context. The method was immunoSEQ multiplex PCR; TCRdb's version includes in-frame clones alone and lacks a portion of them. This sample has about 170,000 clones, with under 90% found just once. The data were taken from a study of blood T cell repertoires in COVID-19. Looked up from germline, CDR1 is ENHRY and CDR2 is SYGVKD. Germline trimming cut 3 bases from V and 4 bases from J; bases unmatched to any gene: 8. The CDR3 has 15 residues. The rearrangement links TRBV10-3 to TRBJ1-1; TRBD1 agrees at 7 bases. Sequencing was performed on peripheral blood. The source of this sequence is a woman aged 80 or over with active or convalescent COVID-19. The CDR3 spells CAISDPARGRTEAFF. For the CDR3, the DNA is TGTGCCATCAGTGATCCCGCAAGGGGGCGCACTGAAGCTTTCTTT.